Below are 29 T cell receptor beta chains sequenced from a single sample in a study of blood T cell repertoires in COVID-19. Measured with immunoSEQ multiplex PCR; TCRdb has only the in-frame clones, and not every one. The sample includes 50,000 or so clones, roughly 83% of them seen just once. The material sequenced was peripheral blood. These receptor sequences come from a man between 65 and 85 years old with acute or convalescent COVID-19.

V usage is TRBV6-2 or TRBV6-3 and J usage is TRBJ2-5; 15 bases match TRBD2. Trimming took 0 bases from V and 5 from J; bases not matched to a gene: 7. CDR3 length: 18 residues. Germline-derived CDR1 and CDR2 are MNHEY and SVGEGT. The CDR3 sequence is CASSYSGTSGGLRETQYF. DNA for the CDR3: TGTGCCAGCAGTTACTCCGGGACTAGCGGGGGGCTCCGGGAGACCCAGTACTTC.

In DNA, the CDR3 is TGTGCCTGGAGTGTACTAAGAGCCGGGGAGCTGTTTTTT. It is translated as CAWSVLRAGELFF. The genes are TRBV30 and TRBJ2-2; no firm D call. Germline V CDR1 and CDR2: GTSNPN, SVGIG (reference sequence). The CDR3 loop spans 13 amino acids. Trimming pared 0 bases from V and 6 bases from J, leaving 8 bases between.

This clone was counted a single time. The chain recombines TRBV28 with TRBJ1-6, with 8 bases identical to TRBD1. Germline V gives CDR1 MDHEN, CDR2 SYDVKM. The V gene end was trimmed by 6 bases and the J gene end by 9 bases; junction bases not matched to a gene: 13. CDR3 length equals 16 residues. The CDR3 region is CASRAGTGPLGSPLHF. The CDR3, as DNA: TGTGCCAGCAGAGCTGGGACAGGTCCACTCGGTTCACCCCTCCACTTT.

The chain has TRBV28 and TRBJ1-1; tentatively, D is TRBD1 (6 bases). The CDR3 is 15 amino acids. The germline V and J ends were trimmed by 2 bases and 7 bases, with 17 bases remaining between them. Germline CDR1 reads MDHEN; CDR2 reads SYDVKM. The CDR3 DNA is TGTGCCAGCAGTTTAGGGGGGGCGCGCTTCGGTGAAGCTTTCTTT. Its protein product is CASSLGGARFGEAFF.

The CDR3 region is CASSKGSYGYTF. The CDR3 bases are TGTGCCAGCAGCAAAGGGAGCTATGGCTACACCTTC. This chain joins TRBV7-2 and TRBJ1-2; D is uncertain. Germline V CDR1 and CDR2: SGHTA, FQGNSA. CDR3 size: 12 residues. V lost 5 bases and J 4 bases, leaving 8 bases between the germline ends.

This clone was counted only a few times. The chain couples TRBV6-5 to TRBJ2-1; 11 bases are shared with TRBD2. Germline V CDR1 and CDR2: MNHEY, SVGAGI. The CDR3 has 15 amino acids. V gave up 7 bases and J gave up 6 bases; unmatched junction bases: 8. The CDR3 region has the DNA TGTGCCAGCATCAAGGGACTAGCGGAATCCAATGAGCAGTTCTTC. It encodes CASIKGLAESNEQFF.

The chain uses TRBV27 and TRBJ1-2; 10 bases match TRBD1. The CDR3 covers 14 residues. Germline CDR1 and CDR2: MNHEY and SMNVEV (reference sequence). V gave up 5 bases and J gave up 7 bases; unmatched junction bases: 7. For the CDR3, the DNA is TGTGCCAGCAGTCGGACAGGGGGTATGGGTGGCTACACCTTC. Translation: CASSRTGGMGGYTF.

The CDR3 DNA reads as TGTGCCAGCAGCACAGGACAGGGAAACACTGAAGCTTTCTTT. The encoded protein is CASSTGQGNTEAFF. The J gene is TRBJ1-1, the V gene TRBV7-8; TRBD1 matches 8 bases. Germline lookup yields CDR1 SGHVS and CDR2 FQNEAQ. The length of the CDR3 is 14 residues. Losses at the gene ends were 5 bases for V and 2 bases for J; bases not matched to a gene: 4.

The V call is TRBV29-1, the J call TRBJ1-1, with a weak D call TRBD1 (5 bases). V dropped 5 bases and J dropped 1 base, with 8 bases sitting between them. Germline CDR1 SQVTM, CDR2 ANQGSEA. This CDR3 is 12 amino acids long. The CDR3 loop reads CSVSTANTEAFF. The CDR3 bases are TGCAGCGTTTCGACAGCGAACACTGAAGCTTTCTTT.

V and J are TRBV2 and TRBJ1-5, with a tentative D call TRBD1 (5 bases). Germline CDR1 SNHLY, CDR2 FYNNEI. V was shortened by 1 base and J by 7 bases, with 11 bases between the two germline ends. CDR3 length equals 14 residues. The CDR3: CASSEGGEVQPQHF. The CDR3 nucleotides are TGTGCCAGCAGTGAAGGGGGGGAGGTGCAGCCCCAGCATTTT.

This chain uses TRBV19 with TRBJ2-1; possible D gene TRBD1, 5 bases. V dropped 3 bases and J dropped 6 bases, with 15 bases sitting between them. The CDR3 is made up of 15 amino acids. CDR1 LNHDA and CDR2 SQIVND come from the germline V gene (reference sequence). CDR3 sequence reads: CASSIGQGSVNEQFF. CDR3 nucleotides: TGTGCCAGTAGTATTGGCCAGGGATCCGTCAATGAGCAGTTCTTC.

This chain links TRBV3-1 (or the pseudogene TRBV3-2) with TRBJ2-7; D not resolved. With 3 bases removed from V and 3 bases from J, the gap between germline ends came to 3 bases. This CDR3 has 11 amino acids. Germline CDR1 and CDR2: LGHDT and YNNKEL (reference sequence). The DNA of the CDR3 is TGTGCCAGCAGCCATAACTACGAGCAGTACTTC. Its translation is CASSHNYEQYF.

The chain's CDR3 is CASSVSGGYEQYF. Here the CDR3 DNA reads TGTGCCAGCAGCGTAAGCGGGGGCTACGAGCAGTACTTC. The chain uses TRBV9 and TRBJ2-7, with 8 positions matching TRBD2. The CDR3 extends over 13 amino acids. With 1 base clipped from V and 3 bases from J, the junction kept 0 bases outside the gene matches. Germline V gene sequence: CDR1 SGDLS, CDR2 YYNGEE.

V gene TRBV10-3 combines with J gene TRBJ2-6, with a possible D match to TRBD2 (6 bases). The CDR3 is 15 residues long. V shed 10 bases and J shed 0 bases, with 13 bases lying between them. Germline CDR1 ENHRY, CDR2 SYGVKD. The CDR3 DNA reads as TGTGCCACCGGGGACTGGGACTCTGGGGCCAACGTCCTGACTTTC. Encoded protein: CATGDWDSGANVLTF.

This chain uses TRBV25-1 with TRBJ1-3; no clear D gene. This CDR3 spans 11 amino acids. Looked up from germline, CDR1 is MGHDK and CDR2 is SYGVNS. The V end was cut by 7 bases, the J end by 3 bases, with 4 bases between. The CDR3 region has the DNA TGTGCCAGCACCCATGGAAACACCATATATTTT. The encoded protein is CASTHGNTIYF. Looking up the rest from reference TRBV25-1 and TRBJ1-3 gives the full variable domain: EADIYQTPRYLVIGTGKKITLECSQTMGHDKMYWYQQDPGMELHLIHYSYGVNSTEKGDLSSESTVSRIRTEHFPLTLESARPSHTSQYLCASTHGNTIYFGEGSWLTVV.

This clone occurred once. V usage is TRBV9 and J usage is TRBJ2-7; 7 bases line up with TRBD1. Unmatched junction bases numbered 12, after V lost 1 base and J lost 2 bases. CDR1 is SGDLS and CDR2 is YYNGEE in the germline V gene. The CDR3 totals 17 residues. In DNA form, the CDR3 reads TGTGCCAGCAGCGTATCCCCCTCTACAGGGGCCCCCTACGAGCAGTACTTC. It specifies CASSVSPSTGAPYEQYF. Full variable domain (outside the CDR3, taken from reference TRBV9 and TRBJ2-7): DSGVTQTPKHLITATGQRVTLRCSPRSGDLSVYWYQQSLDQGLQFLIQYYNGEERAKGNILERFSAQQFPDLHSELNLSSLELGDSALYFCASSVSPSTGAPYEQYFGPGTRLTVT.

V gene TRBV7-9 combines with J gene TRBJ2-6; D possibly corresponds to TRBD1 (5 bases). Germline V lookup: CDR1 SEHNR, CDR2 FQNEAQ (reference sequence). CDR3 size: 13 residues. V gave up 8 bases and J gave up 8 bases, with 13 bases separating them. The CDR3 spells CASGSRGTNVLTF. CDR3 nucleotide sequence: TGTGCCAGCGGATCAAGGGGAACCAACGTCCTGACTTTC.

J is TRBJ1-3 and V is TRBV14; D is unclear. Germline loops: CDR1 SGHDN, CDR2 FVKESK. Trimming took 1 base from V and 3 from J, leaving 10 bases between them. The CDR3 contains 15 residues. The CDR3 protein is CASSQAGGLGNTIYF. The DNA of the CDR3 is TGTGCCAGCAGCCAAGCCGGCGGTCTTGGAAACACCATATATTTT.

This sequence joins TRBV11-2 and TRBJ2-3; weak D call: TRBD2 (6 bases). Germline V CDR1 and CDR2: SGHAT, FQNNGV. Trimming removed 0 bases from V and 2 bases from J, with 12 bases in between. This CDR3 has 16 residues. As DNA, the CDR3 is TGTGCCAGCAGCTTAGACAGCGGGCTGAACACAGATACGCAGTATTTT. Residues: CASSLDSGLNTDTQYF. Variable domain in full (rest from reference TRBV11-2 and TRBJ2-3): EAGVAQSPRYKIIEKRQSVAFWCNPISGHATLYWYQQILGQGPKLLIQFQNNGVVDDSQLPKDRFSAERLKGVDSTLKIQPAKLEDSAVYLCASSLDSGLNTDTQYFGPGTRLTVL.

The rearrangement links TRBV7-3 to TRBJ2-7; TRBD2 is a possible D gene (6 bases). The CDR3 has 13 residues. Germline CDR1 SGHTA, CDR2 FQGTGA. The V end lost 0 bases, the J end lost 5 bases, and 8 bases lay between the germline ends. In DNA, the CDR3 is TGTGCCAGCAGCTTAACGGGAGGACACGAGCAGTACTTC. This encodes CASSLTGGHEQYF.

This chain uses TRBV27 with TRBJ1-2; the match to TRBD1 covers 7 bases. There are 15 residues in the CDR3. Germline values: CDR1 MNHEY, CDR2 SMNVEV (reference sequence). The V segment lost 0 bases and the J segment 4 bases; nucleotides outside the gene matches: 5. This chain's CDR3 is CASSLSKQGSYGYTF. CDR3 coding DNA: TGTGCCAGCAGTTTATCAAAACAGGGGAGCTATGGCTACACCTTC.

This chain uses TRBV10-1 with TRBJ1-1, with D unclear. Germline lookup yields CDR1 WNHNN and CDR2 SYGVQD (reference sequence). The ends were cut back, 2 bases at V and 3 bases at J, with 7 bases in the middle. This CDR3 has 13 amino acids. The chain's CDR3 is CASSEGRDTEAFF. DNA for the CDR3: TGCGCCAGCAGTGAGGGGCGGGACACTGAAGCTTTCTTT.

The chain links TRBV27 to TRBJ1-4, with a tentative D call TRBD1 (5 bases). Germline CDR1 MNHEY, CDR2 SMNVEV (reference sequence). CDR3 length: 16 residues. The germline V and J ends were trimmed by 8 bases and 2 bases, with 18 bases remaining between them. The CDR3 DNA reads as TGTGCCAGCGGGTTAGCGGGGGGGTCTACTAATGAAAAACTGTTTTTT. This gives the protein CASGLAGGSTNEKLFF.

The DNA for the CDR3 is TGTGCCAGCAGCGTTCAGGGTTCACCCCTCCACTTT. This gives the protein CASSVQGSPLHF. The genes are TRBV9 and TRBJ1-6, with TRBD1 as a possible D gene (5 bases). There are 12 residues in the CDR3. CDR1 is SGDLS, CDR2 YYNGEE, per germline. Deletions cut 2 bases from V and 9 bases from J, with 6 bases between.

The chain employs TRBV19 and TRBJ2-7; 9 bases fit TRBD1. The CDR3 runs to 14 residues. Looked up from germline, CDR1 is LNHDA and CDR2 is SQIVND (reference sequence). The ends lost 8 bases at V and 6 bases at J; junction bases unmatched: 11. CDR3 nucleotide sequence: TGTGCCAGTTCCCCCAGGGACAGGGCAGTCGAGCAGTACTTC. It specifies CASSPRDRAVEQYF.

In DNA form, the CDR3 reads TGTGCCATCAGTGCGGACAGGGGGCAGGGGGACACTGAAGCTTTCTTT. Encoded protein: CAISADRGQGDTEAFF. The rearrangement joins TRBV10-3 to TRBJ1-1; TRBD1 matches at 11 bases. The V gene end was trimmed by 4 bases and the J gene end by 3 bases; junction bases not matched to a gene: 7. Germline V lookup: CDR1 ENHRY, CDR2 SYGVKD. The CDR3 has 16 amino acids.

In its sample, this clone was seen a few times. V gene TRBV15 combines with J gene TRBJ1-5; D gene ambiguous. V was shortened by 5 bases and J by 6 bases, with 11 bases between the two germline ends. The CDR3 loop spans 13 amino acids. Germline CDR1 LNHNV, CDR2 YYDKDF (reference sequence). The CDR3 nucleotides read TGTGCCACCAGCTTAGAGCGGGGTCAGCCCCAGCATTTT. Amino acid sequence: CATSLERGQPQHF.

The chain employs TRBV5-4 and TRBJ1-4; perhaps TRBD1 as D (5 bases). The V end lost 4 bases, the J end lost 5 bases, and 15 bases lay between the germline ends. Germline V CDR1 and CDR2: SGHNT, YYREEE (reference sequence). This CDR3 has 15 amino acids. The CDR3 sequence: CASSLGGFRNEKLFF. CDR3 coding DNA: TGTGCCAGCAGCCTTGGGGGGTTCAGGAATGAAAAACTGTTTTTT.

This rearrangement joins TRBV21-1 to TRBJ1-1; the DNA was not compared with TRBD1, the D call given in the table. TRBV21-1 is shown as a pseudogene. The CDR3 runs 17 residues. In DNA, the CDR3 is TGTGCCAGCAGCAAAGCCGAACAGACAGGGTTTGCCACTGAAGCTTTCTTT. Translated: CASSKAEQTGFATEAFF.